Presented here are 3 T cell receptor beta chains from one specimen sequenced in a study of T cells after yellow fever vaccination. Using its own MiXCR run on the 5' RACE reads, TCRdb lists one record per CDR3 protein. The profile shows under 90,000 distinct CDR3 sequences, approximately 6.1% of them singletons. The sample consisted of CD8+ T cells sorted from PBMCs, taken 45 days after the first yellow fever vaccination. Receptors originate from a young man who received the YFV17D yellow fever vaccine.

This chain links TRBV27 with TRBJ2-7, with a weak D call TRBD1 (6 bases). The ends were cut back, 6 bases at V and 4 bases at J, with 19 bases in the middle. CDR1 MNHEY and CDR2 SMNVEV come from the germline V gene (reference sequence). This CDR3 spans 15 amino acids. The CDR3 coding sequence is TGTGCCAGCAGCATGTTTGGGGGCGCGTATTACGAGCAGTACTTC. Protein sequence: CASSMFGGAYYEQYF.

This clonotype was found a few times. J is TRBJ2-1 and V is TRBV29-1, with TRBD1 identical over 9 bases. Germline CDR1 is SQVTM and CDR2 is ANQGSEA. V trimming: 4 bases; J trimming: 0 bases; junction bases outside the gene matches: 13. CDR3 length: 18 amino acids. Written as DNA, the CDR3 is TGCAGCGTTGCGGGACAGGGCCACCGAGGAAGCTCCTACAATGAGCAGTTCTTC. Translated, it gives CSVAGQGHRGSSYNEQFF.

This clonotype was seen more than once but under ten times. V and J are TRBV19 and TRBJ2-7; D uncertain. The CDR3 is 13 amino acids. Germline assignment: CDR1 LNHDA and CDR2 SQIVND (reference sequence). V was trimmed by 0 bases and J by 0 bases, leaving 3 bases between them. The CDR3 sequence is CASSIEASYEQYF. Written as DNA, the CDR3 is TGTGCCAGTAGTATAGAGGCCTCCTACGAGCAGTACTTC. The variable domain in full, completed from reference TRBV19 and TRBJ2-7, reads DGGITQSPKYLFRKEGQNVTLSCEQNLNHDAMYWYRQDPGQGLRLIYYSQIVNDFQKGDIAEGYSVSREKKESFPLTVTSAQKNPTAFYLCASSIEASYEQYFGPGTRLTVT.